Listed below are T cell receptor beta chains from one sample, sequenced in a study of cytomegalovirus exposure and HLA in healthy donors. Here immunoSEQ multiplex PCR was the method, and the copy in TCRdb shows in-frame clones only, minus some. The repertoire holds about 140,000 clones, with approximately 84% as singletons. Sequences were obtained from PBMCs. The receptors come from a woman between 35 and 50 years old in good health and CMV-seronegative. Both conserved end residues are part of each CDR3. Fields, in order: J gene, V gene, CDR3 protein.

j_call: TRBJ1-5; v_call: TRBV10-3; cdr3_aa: CAINRGNQPQHF
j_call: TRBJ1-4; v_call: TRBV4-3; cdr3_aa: CASSQDEGHLNEKLFF
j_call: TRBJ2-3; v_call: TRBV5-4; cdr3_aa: CASSMGLAGGPTEEDTQYF
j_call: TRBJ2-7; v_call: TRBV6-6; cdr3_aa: CASCPRRESYEQYF
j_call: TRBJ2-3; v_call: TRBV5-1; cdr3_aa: CASSRGLAGEPDTQYF
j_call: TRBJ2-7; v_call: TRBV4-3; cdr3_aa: CASSQDFMGRTGEYEQYF
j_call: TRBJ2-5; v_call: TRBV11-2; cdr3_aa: CASSWDRGLETQYF
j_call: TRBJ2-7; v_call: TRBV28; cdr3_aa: CASSLPNPGLAGVLSYEQYF
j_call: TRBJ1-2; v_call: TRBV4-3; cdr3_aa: CASSQETGFGYTF
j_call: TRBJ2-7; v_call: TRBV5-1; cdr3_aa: CASSPAADYPSEQYF
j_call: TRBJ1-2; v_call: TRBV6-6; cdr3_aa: CASSYGRGATIGYTF
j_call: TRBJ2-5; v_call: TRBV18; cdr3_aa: CASSPQTGQETQYF
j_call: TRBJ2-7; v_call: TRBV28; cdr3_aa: CASSSDFQTYEQYF
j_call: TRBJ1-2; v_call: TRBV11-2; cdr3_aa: CASSLETGVSYVYTF
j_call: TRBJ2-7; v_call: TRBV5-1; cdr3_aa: CASSLELQEQYF
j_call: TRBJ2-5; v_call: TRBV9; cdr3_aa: CASSAVAGLSQETQYF
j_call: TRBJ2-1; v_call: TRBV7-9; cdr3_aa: CASSPTYNEQFF
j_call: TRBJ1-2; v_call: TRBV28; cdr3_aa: CASSSSGNGYTF
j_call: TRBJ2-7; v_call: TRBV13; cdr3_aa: CASSLTKDRGRYEQYF
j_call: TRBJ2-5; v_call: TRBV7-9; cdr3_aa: CASSLGLAGGPETQYF
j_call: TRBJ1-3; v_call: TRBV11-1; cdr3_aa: CASSPGTVISGNTIYF
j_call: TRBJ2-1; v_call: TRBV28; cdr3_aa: CASSLLSSQEGEQFF
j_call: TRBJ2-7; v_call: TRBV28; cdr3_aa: CASRRGLVLYEQYF
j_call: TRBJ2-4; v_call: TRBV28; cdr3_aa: CASSSHGTGGVYIQYF
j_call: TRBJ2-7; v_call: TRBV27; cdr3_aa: CASSLEGFSYEQYF
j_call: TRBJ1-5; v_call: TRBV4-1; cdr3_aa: CASSQPGSYQPQHF
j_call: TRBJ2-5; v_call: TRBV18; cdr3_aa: CASSTTGGEGETQYF
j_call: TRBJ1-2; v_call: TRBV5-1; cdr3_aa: CASSLDGQGGYTF
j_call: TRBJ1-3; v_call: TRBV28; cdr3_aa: CASSSLYRTGSGNTIYF
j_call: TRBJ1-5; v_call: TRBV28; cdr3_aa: CASSQGVLSNQPQHF
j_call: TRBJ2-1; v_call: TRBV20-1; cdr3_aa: CSAEDRERFF
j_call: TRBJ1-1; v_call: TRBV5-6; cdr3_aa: CASSWGQGSTEAFF
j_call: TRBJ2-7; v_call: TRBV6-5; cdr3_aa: CASSYSLRSSYEQYF
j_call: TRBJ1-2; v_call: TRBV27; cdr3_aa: CASRQANYGYTF
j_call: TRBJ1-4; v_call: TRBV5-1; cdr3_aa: CASRPGQTDFADEKLFF
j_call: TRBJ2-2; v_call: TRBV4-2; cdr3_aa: CASSRDSTLNTGELFF
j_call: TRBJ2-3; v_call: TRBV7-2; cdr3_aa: CASSRLRDSLSKF
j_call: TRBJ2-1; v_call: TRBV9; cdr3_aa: CASSVDTSLYNEQFF
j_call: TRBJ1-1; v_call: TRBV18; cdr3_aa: CASSPDMNTEAFF
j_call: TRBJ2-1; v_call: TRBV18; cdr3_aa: CASSPGSGVYNEQFF
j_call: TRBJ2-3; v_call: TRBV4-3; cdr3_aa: CASSQGGATDTQYF
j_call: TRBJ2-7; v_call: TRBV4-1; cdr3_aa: CASSPGIELHEQYF
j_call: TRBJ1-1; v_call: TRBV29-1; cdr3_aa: CSAGPYPGQGVTEAFF
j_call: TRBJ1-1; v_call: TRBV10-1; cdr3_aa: CASSEEGARAFF
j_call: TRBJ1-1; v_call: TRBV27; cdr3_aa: CASMATPPRAFF
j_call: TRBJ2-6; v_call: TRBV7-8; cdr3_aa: CASSFSRDSGANVLTF
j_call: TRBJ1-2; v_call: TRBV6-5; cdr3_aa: CASSYTHGTQKDGYTF
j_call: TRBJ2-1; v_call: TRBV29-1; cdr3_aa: CSVGGGRDTRSSYNEQFF